Following are 9 T cell receptor beta chains from one sample sequenced in a study of blood T cell repertoires in COVID-19. Repertoires were generated with immunoSEQ multiplex PCR, while TCRdb's copy carries only in-frame clones and drops some. Found here are 90,000 to 100,000 clones, about 85% of them singletons; the top ten hold over 35%. The sequenced sample consisted of peripheral blood. These TCRs come from a man older than 75 with acute or convalescent COVID-19.

V usage is TRBV28 and J usage is TRBJ2-2; 14 bases are shared with TRBD2. The CDR3 totals 18 residues. The trim removed 5 bases at V and 6 bases at J, leaving 11 bases unmatched. CDR1 is MDHEN and CDR2 is SYDVKM in the germline V gene. The CDR3: CASSRPGLAGVGAGELFF. DNA for the CDR3: TGTGCCAGCAGTAGGCCGGGACTAGCGGGAGTGGGGGCCGGGGAGCTGTTTTTT. The full variable domain, rest sourced from reference TRBV28 and TRBJ2-2, is DVKVTQSSRYLVKRTGEKVFLECVQDMDHENMFWYRQDPGLGLRLIYFSYDVKMKEKGDIPEGYSVSREKKERFSLILESASTNQTSMYLCASSRPGLAGVGAGELFFGEGSRLTVL.

The J gene is TRBJ1-3, the V gene TRBV5-8; weak D call: TRBD1 (5 bases). The CDR3 covers 15 residues. Germline CDR1 and CDR2: SGHTS and YDEGEE. V lost 0 bases to trimming and J lost 3 bases, with 10 bases between them. The DNA of the CDR3 is TGTGCCAGCAGCTTGGTCAGGGCACTTGGAAACACCATATATTTT. Residues: CASSLVRALGNTIYF.

The chain has TRBV29-1 and TRBJ1-4; 9 bases are a match to TRBD1. The J segment lost 5 bases and the V segment lost 6 bases, leaving 4 bases of the junction unmatched. CDR3 length: 13 amino acids. CDR1 SQVTM and CDR2 ANQGSEA come from the germline V gene. CDR3 residues: CSVSGQGNEKLFF. Here the CDR3 DNA reads TGCAGCGTATCCGGACAGGGGAATGAAAAACTGTTTTTT. The full variable domain, with the rest looked up from reference TRBV29-1 and TRBJ1-4, is SAVISQKPSRDICQRGTSLTIQCQVDSQVTMMFWYRQQPGQSLTLIATANQGSEATYESGFVIDKFPISRPNLTFSTLTVSNMSPEDSSIYLCSVSGQGNEKLFFGSGTQLSVL.

V gene TRBV19 combines with J gene TRBJ2-7, with TRBD2 matching 7 bases. V trimming: 5 bases; J trimming: 0 bases; junction bases outside the gene matches: 16. The CDR3 has 18 amino acids. Germline V CDR1 and CDR2: LNHDA, SQIVND (reference sequence). The DNA of the CDR3 is TGTGCCAGTAGTCCTTTCGGCCATACTAGCGCGCTCTCCTACGAGCAGTACTTC. Translating gives CASSPFGHTSALSYEQYF. Looking up the rest from reference TRBV19 and TRBJ2-7 gives the full variable domain: DGGITQSPKYLFRKEGQNVTLSCEQNLNHDAMYWYRQDPGQGLRLIYYSQIVNDFQKGDIAEGYSVSREKKESFPLTVTSAQKNPTAFYLCASSPFGHTSALSYEQYFGPGTRLTVT.

The chain recombines TRBV7-9 with TRBJ1-5; 8 nucleotides align to TRBD1. Germline values: CDR1 SEHNR, CDR2 FQNEAQ (reference sequence). This CDR3 has 17 amino acids. V shed 1 base, J shed 1 base, and the junction held 6 bases outside the gene matches. Here the CDR3 reads CASSLDQGAISNQPQHF. CDR3 sequence (DNA): TGTGCCAGCAGCTTAGATCAGGGGGCGATCAGCAATCAGCCCCAGCATTTT.

This clone turned up a few times. This sequence joins TRBV6-6 and TRBJ2-2, with TRBD2 matching over 7 bases. There are 17 residues in the CDR3. Germline CDR1 is MNHNY and CDR2 is SVGAGI (reference sequence). The V segment lost 5 bases and the J segment 1 base; nucleotides outside the gene matches: 10. The CDR3 DNA reads as TGTGCCAGCAGTCGAGCGGGGATAGACAAGAACACCGGGGAGCTGTTTTTT. Encoded protein: CASSRAGIDKNTGELFF.

This clone was detected a few times. Written as DNA, the CDR3 is TGTGCCAGCAGCGTAGGGGGCGGGAGGGCCGGTGAGACCCAGTACTTC. It yields the protein CASSVGGGRAGETQYF. V is TRBV9 and J is TRBJ2-5; TRBD2 agrees at 9 bases. CDR1 and CDR2 (germline): SGDLS, YYNGEE. This CDR3 contains 16 residues. V lost 0 bases and J lost 5; bases outside the gene matches: 8.

V and J are TRBV5-4 and TRBJ2-5, with 8 bases that match TRBD1. In germline, CDR1 is SGHNT, CDR2 YYREEE (reference sequence). The CDR3 consists of 13 residues. V shed 4 bases and J 3 bases; nucleotides not matched to a gene: 2. DNA of the CDR3: TGTGCCAGCAGCACACAGGGGGAAGAGACCCAGTACTTC. This sequence encodes CASSTQGEETQYF.

The rearrangement uses TRBV5-1 and TRBJ2-5; 14 nucleotides align to TRBD2. V was clipped by 4 bases and J by 4 bases; unmatched bases: 3. Looked up from germline, CDR1 is SGHRS and CDR2 is YFSETQ. The CDR3 is made up of 15 amino acids. The CDR3 DNA reads as TGCGCCAGCAGCGCGGGACTAGCGGGAGCAGAGACCCAGTACTTC. Its translation is CASSAGLAGAETQYF.